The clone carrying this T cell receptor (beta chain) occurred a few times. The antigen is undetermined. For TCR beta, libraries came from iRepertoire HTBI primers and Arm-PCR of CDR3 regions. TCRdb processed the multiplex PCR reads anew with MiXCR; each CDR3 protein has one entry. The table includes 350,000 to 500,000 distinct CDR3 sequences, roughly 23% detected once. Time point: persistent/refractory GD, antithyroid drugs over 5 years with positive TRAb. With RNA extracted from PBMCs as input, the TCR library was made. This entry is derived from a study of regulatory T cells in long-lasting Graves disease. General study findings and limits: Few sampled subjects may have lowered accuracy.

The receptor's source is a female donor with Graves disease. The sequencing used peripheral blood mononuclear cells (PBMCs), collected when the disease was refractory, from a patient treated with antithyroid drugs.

The CDR3 sequence: CASSLDTGMNTEAFF. The CDR3 DNA sequence: TGCGCCAGCAGCTTGGATACAGGCATGAACACTGAAGCTTTCTTT. The chain has TRBV5-1 and TRBJ1-1; a weak D match, TRBD1 (5 bases). Trimming took off 0 bases at V and 0 bases at J, with 9 bases between the two ends. The CDR3 consists of 15 residues. Germline CDR1 is SGHRS and CDR2 is YFSETQ. The full variable domain, in which reference TRBV5-1 and TRBJ1-1 provide the parts outside the CDR3, is KAGVTQTPRYLIKTRGQQVTLSCSPISGHRSVSWYQQTPGQGLQFLFEYFSETQRNKGNFPGRFSGRQFSNSRSEMNVSTLELGDSALYLCASSLDTGMNTEAFFGQGTRLTVV.